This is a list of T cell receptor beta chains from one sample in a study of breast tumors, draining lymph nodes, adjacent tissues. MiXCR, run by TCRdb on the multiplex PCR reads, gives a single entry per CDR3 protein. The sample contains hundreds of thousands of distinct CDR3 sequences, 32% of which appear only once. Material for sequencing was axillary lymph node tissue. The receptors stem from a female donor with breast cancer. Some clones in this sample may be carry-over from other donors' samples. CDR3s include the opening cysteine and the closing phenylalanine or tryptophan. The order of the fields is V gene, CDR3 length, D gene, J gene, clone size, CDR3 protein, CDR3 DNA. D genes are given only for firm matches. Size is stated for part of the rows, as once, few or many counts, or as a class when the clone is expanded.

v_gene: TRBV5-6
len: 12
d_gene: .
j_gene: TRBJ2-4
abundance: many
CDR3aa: CASSLSRNIQYF
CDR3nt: TGTGCCAGCAGCTTGAGCAGGAACATTCAGTACTTC

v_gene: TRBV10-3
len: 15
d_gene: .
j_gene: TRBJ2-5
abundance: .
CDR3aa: CAISAKQGYQETQYF
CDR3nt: TGTGCCATCAGTGCTAAACAGGGATACCAAGAGACCCAGTACTTC

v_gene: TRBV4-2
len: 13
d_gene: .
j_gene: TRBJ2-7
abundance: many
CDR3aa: CASSPQGIYEQYF
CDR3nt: TGTGCCAGCAGCCCCCAGGGGATCTACGAGCAGTACTTC

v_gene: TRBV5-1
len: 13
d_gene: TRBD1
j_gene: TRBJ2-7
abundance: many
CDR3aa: CASSTRQGGEQYF
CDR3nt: TGCGCCAGCAGCACCCGACAGGGCGGCGAGCAGTACTTC

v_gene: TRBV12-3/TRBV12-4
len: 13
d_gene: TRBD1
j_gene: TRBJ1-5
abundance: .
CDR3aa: CASGKTGDQPQHF
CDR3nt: TGTGCTAGTGGCAAGACAGGGGATCAGCCCCAGCATTTT

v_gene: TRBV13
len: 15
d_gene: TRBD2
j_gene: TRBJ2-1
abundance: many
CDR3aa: CASSPRTSGISEQFF
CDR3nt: TGTGCCAGCAGCCCGAGGACTAGCGGGATTAGTGAGCAGTTCTTC

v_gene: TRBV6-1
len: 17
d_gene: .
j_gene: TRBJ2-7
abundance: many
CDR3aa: CASSEGGPLGKSYEQYF
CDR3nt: TGTGCCAGCAGTGAAGGAGGTCCGCTAGGCAAATCCTACGAGCAGTACTTC

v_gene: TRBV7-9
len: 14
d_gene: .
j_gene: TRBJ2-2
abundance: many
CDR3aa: CASSLVDVTGELFF
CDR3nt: TGTGCCAGCAGCTTAGTGGATGTCACCGGGGAGCTGTTTTTT

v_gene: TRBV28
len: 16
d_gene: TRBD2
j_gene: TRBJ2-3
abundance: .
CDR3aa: CASSLRGSGPTDTQYF
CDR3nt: TGTGCCAGCAGTTTGAGGGGTAGCGGGCCCACAGATACGCAGTATTTT

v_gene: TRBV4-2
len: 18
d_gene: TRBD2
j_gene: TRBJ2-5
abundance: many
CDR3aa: CASSQEGTSGRVGETQYF
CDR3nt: TGTGCCAGCAGCCAAGAAGGGACTAGCGGGAGGGTTGGGGAGACCCAGTACTTC

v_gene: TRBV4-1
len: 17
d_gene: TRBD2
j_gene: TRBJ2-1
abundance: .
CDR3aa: CASSQGLAVSSYNEQFF
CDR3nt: TGCGCCAGCAGCCAAGGACTAGCGGTGAGCTCCTACAATGAGCAGTTCTTC

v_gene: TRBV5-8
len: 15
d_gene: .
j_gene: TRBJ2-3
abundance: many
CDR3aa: CASSLGGLGADTQYF
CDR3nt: TGTGCCAGCAGCTTAGGGGGGTTAGGGGCAGATACGCAGTATTTT

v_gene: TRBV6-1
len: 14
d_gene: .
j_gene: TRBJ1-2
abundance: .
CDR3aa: CASALSRASYGYTF
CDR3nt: TGTGCCAGCGCCCTTTCGAGGGCGTCTTATGGCTACACCTTC

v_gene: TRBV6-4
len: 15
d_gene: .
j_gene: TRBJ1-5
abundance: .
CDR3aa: CASSEDSVSQETQHF
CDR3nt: TGTGCCAGCAGTGAGGACAGCGTCTCCCAAGAGACCCAGCATTTT

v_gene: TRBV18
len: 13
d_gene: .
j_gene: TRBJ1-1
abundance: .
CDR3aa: CASLQRGNTEAFF
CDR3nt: TGTGCCAGCCTTCAACGGGGGAACACTGAAGCTTTCTTT